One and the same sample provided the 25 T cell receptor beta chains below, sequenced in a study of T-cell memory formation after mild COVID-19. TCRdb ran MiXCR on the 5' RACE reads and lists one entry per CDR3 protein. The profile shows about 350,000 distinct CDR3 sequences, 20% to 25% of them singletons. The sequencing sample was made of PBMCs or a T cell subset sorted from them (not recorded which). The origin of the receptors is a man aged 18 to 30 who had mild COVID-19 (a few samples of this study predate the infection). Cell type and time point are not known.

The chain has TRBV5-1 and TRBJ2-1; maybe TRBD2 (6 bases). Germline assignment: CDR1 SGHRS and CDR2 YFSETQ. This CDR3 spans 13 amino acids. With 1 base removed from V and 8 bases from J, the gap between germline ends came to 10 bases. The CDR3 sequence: CASSLLARDEQFF. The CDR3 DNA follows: TGCGCCAGCAGCTTGCTAGCGCGGGATGAGCAGTTCTTC.

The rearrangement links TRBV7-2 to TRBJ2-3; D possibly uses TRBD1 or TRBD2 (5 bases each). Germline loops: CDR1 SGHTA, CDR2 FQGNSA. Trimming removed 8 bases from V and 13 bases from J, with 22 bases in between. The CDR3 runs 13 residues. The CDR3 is CASLRDLRSPEYF. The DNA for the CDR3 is TGTGCCAGCCTACGGGACCTCCGAAGTCCGGAGTATTTT.

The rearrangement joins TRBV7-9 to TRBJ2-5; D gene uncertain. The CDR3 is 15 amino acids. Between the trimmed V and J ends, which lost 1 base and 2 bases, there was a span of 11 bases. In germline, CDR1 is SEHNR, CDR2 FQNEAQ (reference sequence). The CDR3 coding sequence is TGTGCCAGCAGCTTAGTTACTTCAGTACAAGAGACCCAGTACTTC. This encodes CASSLVTSVQETQYF.

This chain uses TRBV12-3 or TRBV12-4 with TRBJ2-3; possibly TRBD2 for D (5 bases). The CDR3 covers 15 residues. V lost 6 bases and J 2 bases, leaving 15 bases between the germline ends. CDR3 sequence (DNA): TGTGCCAGCAGAGCTCGAGGAGGATCCACAGATACGCAGTATTTT. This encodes CASRARGGSTDTQYF.

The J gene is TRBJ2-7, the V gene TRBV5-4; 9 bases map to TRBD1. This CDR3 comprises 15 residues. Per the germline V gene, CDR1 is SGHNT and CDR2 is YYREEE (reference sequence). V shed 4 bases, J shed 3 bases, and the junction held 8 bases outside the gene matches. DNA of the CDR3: TGTGCCAGCAGCCCTACGGGACAGGGTGACTACGAGCAGTACTTC. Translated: CASSPTGQGDYEQYF.

The CDR3 DNA follows: TGCAGCGTAGACCCGGGATCGAATGAAAAACTGTTTTTT. This gives the protein CSVDPGSNEKLFF. V gene TRBV29-1 combines with J gene TRBJ1-4, with unresolved D. The CDR3 consists of 13 residues. The germline V gene encodes CDR1 SQVTM and CDR2 ANQGSEA. Between the trimmed V and J ends, which lost 6 bases and 5 bases, there was a span of 13 bases.

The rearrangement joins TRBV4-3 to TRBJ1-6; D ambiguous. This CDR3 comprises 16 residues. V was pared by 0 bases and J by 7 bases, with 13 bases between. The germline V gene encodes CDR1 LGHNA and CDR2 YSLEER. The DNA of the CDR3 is TGCGCCAGCAGCCAAGATTCCGTGGTAGGCAATTCACCCCTCCACTTT. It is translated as CASSQDSVVGNSPLHF.

CDR3 bases: TGTGCCAGCAGCCTGGGGACCGGGGCTATATCGTCCACCTTC. This codes for CASSLGTGAISSTF. This chain connects TRBV5-6 to TRBJ1-2; the D gene is possibly TRBD1 (5 bases). CDR1 SGHDT and CDR2 YYEEEE come from the germline V gene. The CDR3 consists of 14 residues. The V end lost 4 bases, the J end lost 13 bases, and 23 bases lay between the germline ends.

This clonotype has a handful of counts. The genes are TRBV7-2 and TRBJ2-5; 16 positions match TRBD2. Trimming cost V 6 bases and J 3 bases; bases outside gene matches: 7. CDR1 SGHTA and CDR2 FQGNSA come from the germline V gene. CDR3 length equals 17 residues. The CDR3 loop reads CASRYPGLAGGKETQYF. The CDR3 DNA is TGTGCCAGCAGATATCCGGGACTAGCGGGGGGGAAAGAGACCCAGTACTTC.

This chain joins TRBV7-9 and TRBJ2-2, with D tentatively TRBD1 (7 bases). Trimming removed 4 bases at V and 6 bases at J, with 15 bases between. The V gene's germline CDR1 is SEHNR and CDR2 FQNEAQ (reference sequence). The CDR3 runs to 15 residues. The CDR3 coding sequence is TGTGCCAGCAGCTCCGGAGGGGGCGGGCCCGGGGAGCTGTTTTTT. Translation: CASSSGGGGPGELFF.

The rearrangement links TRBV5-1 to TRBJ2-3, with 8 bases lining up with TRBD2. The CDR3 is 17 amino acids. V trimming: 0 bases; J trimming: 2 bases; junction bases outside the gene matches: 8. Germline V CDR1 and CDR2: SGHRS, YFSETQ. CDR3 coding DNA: TGCGCCAGCAGCTTGGGCAGCGGGGGCTTCAACACAGATACGCAGTATTTT. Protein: CASSLGSGGFNTDTQYF.

This CDR3 reads CASRQGSHEQYF. The CDR3 DNA follows: TGTGCCAGCCGACAGGGGTCCCACGAGCAGTACTTC. V gene TRBV2 combines with J gene TRBJ2-7; 8 nucleotides match TRBD1. The V segment lost 8 bases and the J segment 5 bases; nucleotides outside the gene matches: 5. This CDR3 spans 12 amino acids. CDR1 is SNHLY, CDR2 FYNNEI, per germline.

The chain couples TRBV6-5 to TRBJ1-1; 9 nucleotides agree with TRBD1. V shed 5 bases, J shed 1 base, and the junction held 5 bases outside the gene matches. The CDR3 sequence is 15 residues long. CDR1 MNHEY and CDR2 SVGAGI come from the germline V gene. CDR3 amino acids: CASSTQGARNTEAFF. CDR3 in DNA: TGTGCCAGCAGTACACAGGGGGCTCGGAACACTGAAGCTTTCTTT.

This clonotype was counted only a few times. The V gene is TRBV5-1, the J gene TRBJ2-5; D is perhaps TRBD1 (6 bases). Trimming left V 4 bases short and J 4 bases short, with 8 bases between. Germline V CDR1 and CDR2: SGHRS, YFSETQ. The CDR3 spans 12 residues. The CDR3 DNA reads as TGCGCCAGCAGCCCGGACAGAGAGACCCAGTACTTC. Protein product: CASSPDRETQYF.

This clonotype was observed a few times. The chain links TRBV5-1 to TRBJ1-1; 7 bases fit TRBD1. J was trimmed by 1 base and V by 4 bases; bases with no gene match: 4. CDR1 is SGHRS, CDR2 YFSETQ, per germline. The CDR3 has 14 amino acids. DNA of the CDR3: TGCGCCAGCAGCAGGACAGGCCGGAACACTGAAGCTTTCTTT. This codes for CASSRTGRNTEAFF.

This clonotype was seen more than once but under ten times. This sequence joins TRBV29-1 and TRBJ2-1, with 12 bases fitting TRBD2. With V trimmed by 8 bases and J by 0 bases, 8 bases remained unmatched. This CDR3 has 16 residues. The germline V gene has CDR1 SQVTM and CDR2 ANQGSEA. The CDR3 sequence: CSTWTSGADSYNEQFF. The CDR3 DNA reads TGCAGCACTTGGACTAGCGGGGCCGACTCCTACAATGAGCAGTTCTTC.

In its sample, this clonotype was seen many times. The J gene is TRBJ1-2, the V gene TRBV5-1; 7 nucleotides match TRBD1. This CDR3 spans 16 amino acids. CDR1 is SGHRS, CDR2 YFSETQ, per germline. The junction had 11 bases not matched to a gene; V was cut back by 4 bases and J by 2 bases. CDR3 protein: CASSPGTAPENYGYTF. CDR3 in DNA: TGCGCCAGCAGCCCCGGGACAGCGCCCGAGAACTATGGCTACACCTTC.

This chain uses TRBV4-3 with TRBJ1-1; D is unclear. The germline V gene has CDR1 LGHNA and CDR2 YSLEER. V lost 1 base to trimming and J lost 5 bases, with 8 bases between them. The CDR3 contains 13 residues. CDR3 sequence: CASSQVAGTEAFF. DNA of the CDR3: TGCGCCAGCAGCCAAGTTGCGGGAACTGAAGCTTTCTTT.

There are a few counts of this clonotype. The CDR3, as DNA: TGCGCCAGCAGCCCCGGACAGGGAATCTACGAGCAGTACTTC. Translation: CASSPGQGIYEQYF. V gene TRBV5-1 combines with J gene TRBJ2-7; 8 nucleotides align to TRBD1. CDR1 is SGHRS and CDR2 is YFSETQ in the germline V gene. The CDR3 spans 14 residues. V lost 4 bases, J lost 3 bases, and 6 bases stayed unmatched.

CDR3 loop: CASSGDSFYETQYF. CDR3 nucleotide sequence: TGTGCCAGCAGTGGGGACAGCTTTTACGAGACCCAGTACTTC. The V and J genes are TRBV12-3 or TRBV12-4 and TRBJ2-5; 7 bases are a match to TRBD1. The CDR3 runs to 14 residues. With V trimmed by 5 bases and J by 5 bases, 8 bases remained unmatched.

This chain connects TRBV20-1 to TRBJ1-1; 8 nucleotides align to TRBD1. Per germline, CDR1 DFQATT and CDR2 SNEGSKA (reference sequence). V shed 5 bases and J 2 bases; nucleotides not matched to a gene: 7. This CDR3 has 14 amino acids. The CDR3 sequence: CSAPPGTGNTEAFF. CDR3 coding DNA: TGCAGTGCTCCTCCCGGGACAGGAAACACTGAAGCTTTCTTT.

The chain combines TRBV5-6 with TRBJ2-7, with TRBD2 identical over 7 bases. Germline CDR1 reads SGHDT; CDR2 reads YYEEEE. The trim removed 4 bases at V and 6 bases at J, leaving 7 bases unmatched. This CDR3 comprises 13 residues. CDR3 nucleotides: TGTGCCAGCAGCCATCCTACTAGCGCCGAGCAGTACGTC. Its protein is CASSHPTSAEQYV.

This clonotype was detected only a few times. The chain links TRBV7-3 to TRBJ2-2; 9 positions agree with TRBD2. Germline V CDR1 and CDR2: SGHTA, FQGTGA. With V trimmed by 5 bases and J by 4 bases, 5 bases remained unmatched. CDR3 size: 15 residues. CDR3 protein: CASSRTSAATGELFF. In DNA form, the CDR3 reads TGTGCCAGCAGCCGGACTAGCGCGGCCACCGGGGAGCTGTTTTTT.

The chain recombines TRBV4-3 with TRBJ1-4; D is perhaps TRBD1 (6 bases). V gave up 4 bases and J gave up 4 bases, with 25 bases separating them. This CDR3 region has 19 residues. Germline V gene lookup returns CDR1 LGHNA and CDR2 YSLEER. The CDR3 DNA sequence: TGCGCCAGCAGCCGCGCTCTACCGGGTGGGGGGGCATTTAATGAAAAACTGTTTTTT. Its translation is CASSRALPGGGAFNEKLFF.

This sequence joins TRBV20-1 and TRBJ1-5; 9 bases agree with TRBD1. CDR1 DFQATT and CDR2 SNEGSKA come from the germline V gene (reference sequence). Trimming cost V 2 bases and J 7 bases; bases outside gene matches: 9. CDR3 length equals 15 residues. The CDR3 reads CSARPPTGGGQPQHF. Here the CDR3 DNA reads TGCAGTGCTAGACCCCCGACAGGGGGAGGCCAGCCCCAGCATTTT.